This TCR beta chain was retrieved from a study of beta chain features in type 1 diabetes. Study as a whole: Analysis included under 120,000,000 sorted cells drawn from all samples.

The CDR3 totals 13 residues. V dropped 6 bases and J dropped 9 bases, with 16 bases sitting between them. The germline gives CDR1 LGHNT, CDR2 FRNRAP. The study reverse transcribed the entire isolated RNA, so it sequenced expressed TCRB transcripts. The method was immunoSEQ multiplex PCR; TCRdb's version includes in-frame clones alone and lacks a portion of them. The sample yields roughly 400,000 clones, over 12% seen once. What was sequenced was naive CD4+ T cells from blood. The V gene is TRBV12-5, the J gene TRBJ2-3; D gene uncertain. The sequence was collected from a woman aged 18 to 35 in good health. Written as DNA, the CDR3 is TGTGCTAGTGGGACACTGCTTTATGACACGCAGTATTTT. Protein sequence: CASGTLLYDTQYF.